This passage covers 12 T cell receptor beta chains from one sample sequenced in a study of cytomegalovirus exposure and HLA in healthy donors. Use of 60 Vbeta and 13 Jbeta primers characterized the PCR. Assay: immunoSEQ multiplex PCR; the TCRdb copy retains only in-frame clones and omits some. The sample gives about 170,000 clones, more than 75% of which show up once; around 2.1% is in the top ten. Specimen: PBMCs. The receptors here all came from a man aged 18 to 30 in good health and CMV-seropositive.

The J gene is TRBJ2-3, the V gene TRBV6-4, with 12 bases matching TRBD2. The V and J ends lost 4 bases and 2 bases, in that order; junction bases with no gene match: 4. Per the germline V gene, CDR1 is MRHNA and CDR2 is SNTAGT. This CDR3 is built from 16 residues. This CDR3 reads CASSALAGGTTDTQYF. DNA for the CDR3: TGTGCCAGCAGTGCACTAGCGGGGGGAACCACAGATACGCAGTATTTT.

The V and J genes are TRBV6-6 and TRBJ2-2; 9 nucleotides match TRBD2. This CDR3 has 16 amino acids. The germline V gene encodes CDR1 MNHNY and CDR2 SVGAGI (reference sequence). V shed 6 bases, J shed 1 base, and the junction held 6 bases outside the gene matches. The CDR3 loop reads CASSYLSGGNTGELFF. The CDR3 DNA reads as TGTGCCAGCAGCTATCTTAGCGGGGGGAACACCGGGGAGCTGTTTTTT.

V gene TRBV2 combines with J gene TRBJ1-6, with no clear D. This CDR3 has 15 amino acids. V was clipped by 6 bases and J by 13 bases, with 22 bases between them. From germline, CDR1 is SNHLY and CDR2 FYNNEI. The CDR3 bases are TGTGCCAGCAGCGCCACCCGGACCCCCCCGGGGCCCCTCCACTTT. It yields the protein CASSATRTPPGPLHF.

This clone was recorded a few times. The J gene is TRBJ1-1, the V gene TRBV5-1; D is uncertain. The CDR3 contains 14 residues. Trimming stripped 0 bases from V and 1 base from J, with 7 bases between. In germline, CDR1 is SGHRS, CDR2 YFSETQ. CDR3 region: CASSLVATNTEAFF. The CDR3 DNA reads as TGCGCCAGCAGCTTGGTGGCCACGAACACTGAAGCTTTCTTT.

The rearrangement links TRBV15 to TRBJ1-2; TRBD1 is a possible D gene (6 bases). The CDR3 runs to 14 residues. V shed 3 bases and J shed 6 bases, with 14 bases lying between them. Looked up from germline, CDR1 is LNHNV and CDR2 is YYDKDF (reference sequence). CDR3 sequence (DNA): TGTGCCACCAGCAGCCCCGGGACACCAAATGGCTACACCTTC. Translated, it gives CATSSPGTPNGYTF. Full variable domain (missing parts from reference TRBV15 and TRBJ1-2): DAMVIQNPRYQVTQFGKPVTLSCSQTLNHNVMYWYQQKSSQAPKLLFHYYDKDFNNEADTPDNFQSRRPNTSFCFLDIRSPGLGDTAMYLCATSSPGTPNGYTFGSGTRLTVV.

This chain connects TRBV6-1 to TRBJ2-7, with 8 bases lining up with TRBD1. Germline CDR1 reads MNHNS; CDR2 reads SASEGT. The CDR3 is made up of 14 amino acids. The V segment lost 6 bases and the J segment 6 bases; nucleotides outside the gene matches: 10. Written as DNA, the CDR3 is TGTGCCAGCAGCCAGGGACAGGCGTTAACCGAGCAGTACTTC. It specifies CASSQGQALTEQYF.

The chain links TRBV7-2 to TRBJ1-4; a possible D gene is TRBD1 (6 bases). Trimming took 6 bases from V and 4 from J, leaving 15 bases between them. The CDR3 contains 15 residues. Germline CDR1 reads SGHTA; CDR2 reads FQGNSA. DNA for the CDR3: TGTGCCAGCAGTTCGGTAGGGACAAATAATGAAAAACTGTTTTTT. Residues: CASSSVGTNNEKLFF.

The chain is built from TRBV5-4 and TRBJ1-2, with 8 bases fitting TRBD1. Germline CDR1 is SGHNT and CDR2 is YYREEE (reference sequence). Unmatched junction bases numbered 6, after V lost 4 bases and J lost 7 bases. The CDR3 contains 13 residues. Here the CDR3 DNA reads TGTGCCAGCAGCCCGGAAGGACAGGGTGGCTACACCTTC. Encoded protein: CASSPEGQGGYTF.

The chain couples TRBV14 to TRBJ2-3, with TRBD1 as a possible D gene (5 bases). V was pared by 4 bases and J by 1 base, with 6 bases between. This CDR3 has 13 residues. CDR1 and CDR2 from the germline V gene are SGHDN and FVKESK. The CDR3 protein is CASSLQGTDTQYF. The CDR3, as DNA: TGTGCCAGCAGCCTACAGGGCACAGATACGCAGTATTTT.

The chain carries TRBV6-1 and TRBJ2-3; 9 nucleotides line up with TRBD1. The V segment lost 4 bases and the J segment 3 bases; nucleotides outside the gene matches: 11. Looked up from germline, CDR1 is MNHNS and CDR2 is SASEGT. The CDR3 extends over 17 amino acids. The CDR3 DNA follows: TGTGCCAGCAGTGCCCCCGGACAGGGGAGTCTGACAGATACGCAGTATTTT. As protein: CASSAPGQGSLTDTQYF.

A single count supports this clone. This chain links TRBV29-1 with TRBJ2-1, with a weak D call TRBD1 (6 bases). Germline V gene data show CDR1 as SQVTM and CDR2 as ANQGSEA. The CDR3 sequence is 11 residues long. Trimming took 2 bases from V and 9 from J, leaving 8 bases between them. As DNA, the CDR3 is TGCAGCGTTGAAATGGGGGCTGAGCAGTTCTTC. It translates to CSVEMGAEQFF.

The rearrangement uses TRBV18 and TRBJ2-2, with D unresolved. The CDR3 consists of 15 residues. Germline V lookup: CDR1 KGHSH, CDR2 LQKENI. V was cut by 1 base and J by 0 bases, with 6 bases left in between. This chain's CDR3 is CASSPQQTNTGELFF. The CDR3 nucleotides read TGTGCCAGCTCACCACAACAGACGAACACCGGGGAGCTGTTTTTT.